These 26 T cell receptor beta chains came from one sample sequenced in a study of vaccination effects on CD4 cells after COVID-19. The ViraFEST assay expanded antigen-specific CD4+ T cells with viral peptide pools before sequencing. Culture proceeded for approximately nine days, and CD4+ T cells were then isolated. Nobody among the vaccine recipients had prior SARS-CoV-2 infection (nucleocapsid antibodies were negative). The protocol was immunoSEQ multiplex PCR, while the TCRdb copy is restricted to in-frame clones and leaves out a portion. The sample includes 50,000 or so clones, roughly 79% of them seen just once. Antigens of these TCRs are unknown. This material consisted of CD4+ T cells from PBMCs cultured with HCoV-OC43 spike peptides, taken before COVID-19 vaccination. Stated subset: HCoV-OC43 spike overlapping peptide pool stimulation. Receptors originate from a human donor who received a COVID-19 vaccine.

This chain links TRBV6-2 or TRBV6-3 with TRBJ2-5; 11 nucleotides agree with TRBD1. This CDR3 comprises 15 residues. Germline V CDR1 and CDR2: MNHEY, SVGEGT. Trimming cost V 6 bases and J 2 bases; bases outside gene matches: 5. CDR3 protein: CASSPGTGGQETQYF. CDR3 in DNA: TGTGCCAGCAGCCCCGGGACAGGGGGACAAGAGACCCAGTACTTC.

V usage is TRBV11-2 and J usage is TRBJ1-5; D is undetermined. V lost 0 bases and J lost 0, with 18 bases in between. The length of the CDR3 is 19 residues. Germline CDR1 SGHAT, CDR2 FQNNGV. The CDR3 DNA sequence: TGTGCCAGCAGCTTAGATCGGGGAGAAGAGGGCTATAGCAATCAGCCCCAGCATTTT. Translation gives CASSLDRGEEGYSNQPQHF. Variable domain in full (rest from reference TRBV11-2 and TRBJ1-5): EAGVAQSPRYKIIEKRQSVAFWCNPISGHATLYWYQQILGQGPKLLIQFQNNGVVDDSQLPKDRFSAERLKGVDSTLKIQPAKLEDSAVYLCASSLDRGEEGYSNQPQHFGDGTRLSIL.

This CDR3 is CASSPRGEGVRSKNIQYF. CDR3 bases: TGCGCCAGCAGCCCCCGGGGGGAGGGAGTCCGAAGCAAAAACATTCAGTACTTC. V and J are TRBV4-1 and TRBJ2-4; 7 nucleotides line up with TRBD2. The CDR3 is 18 residues long. Germline-derived CDR1 and CDR2 are MGHRA and YSYEKL. The J segment lost 3 bases and the V segment lost 4 bases, leaving 15 bases of the junction unmatched.

The V and J genes are TRBV6-5 and TRBJ2-7; TRBD1 agrees at 10 bases. The CDR3 runs to 14 residues. Germline CDR1 reads MNHEY; CDR2 reads SVGAGI. V trimming: 6 bases; J trimming: 4 bases; junction bases outside the gene matches: 6. The CDR3 bases are TGTGCCAGCAGAATGACAGGGGGCGCGTACGAGCAGTACGTC. Translation: CASRMTGGAYEQYV.

The J gene is TRBJ1-5, the V gene TRBV6-6; possibly TRBD1 for D (5 bases). The V gene lost 6 bases and the J gene lost 5 bases, with 14 bases spanning the gap. The CDR3 is 14 residues long. CDR1 and CDR2 from the germline V gene are MNHNY and SVGAGI (reference sequence). DNA for the CDR3: TGTGCCAGCAGGGCGGGGGGTGGTGATCAGCCCCAGCATTTT. Protein: CASRAGGGDQPQHF.

The CDR3 region has the DNA TGTGCCAGCAGCTTAGTACGATTAGATACGCAGTATTTT. Translation: CASSLVRLDTQYF. The chain is built from TRBV7-2 and TRBJ2-3, with D hard to call. This CDR3 has 13 residues. Germline V gene lookup returns CDR1 SGHTA and CDR2 FQGNSA. With 1 base removed from V and 5 bases from J, the gap between germline ends came to 7 bases.

The chain recombines TRBV7-8 with TRBJ1-5, with unresolved D. Trimming took off 1 base at V and 5 bases at J, with 6 bases between the two ends. The CDR3 covers 13 residues. Germline V CDR1 and CDR2: SGHVS, FQNEAQ. Here the CDR3 reads CASSLDRYQPQHF. CDR3 nucleotide sequence: TGTGCCAGCAGCTTAGACAGATATCAGCCCCAGCATTTT. Full variable domain (missing parts from reference TRBV7-8 and TRBJ1-5): GAGVSQSPRYKVAKRGQDVALRCDPISGHVSLFWYQQALGQGPEFLTYFQNEAQLDKSGLPSDRFFAERPEGSVSTLKIQRTQQEDSAVYLCASSLDRYQPQHFGDGTRLSIL.

The genes are TRBV6-4 and TRBJ1-6; the D is unclear. The CDR3 has 15 residues. From germline, CDR1 is MRHNA and CDR2 SNTAGT. V dropped 6 bases and J dropped 5 bases, with 14 bases sitting between them. This chain's CDR3 is CASRPLGGNNSPLHF. As DNA, the CDR3 is TGTGCCAGCAGGCCCCTTGGAGGGAATAATTCACCCCTCCACTTT.

This clone has only a few counts. V gene TRBV28 combines with J gene TRBJ1-5, with 10 nucleotides matching TRBD1. CDR3 length equals 16 residues. V shed 8 bases, J shed 3 bases, and the junction held 10 bases outside the gene matches. The germline gives CDR1 MDHEN, CDR2 SYDVKM. CDR3 in DNA: TGTGCCAGCCGGGACAGGGGCGGCCGGGACAATCAGCCCCAGCATTTT. Translation: CASRDRGGRDNQPQHF.

This clone has only one observation. The genes are TRBV19 and TRBJ2-5; a possible D gene is TRBD1 (6 bases). CDR3 size: 15 residues. Germline assignment: CDR1 LNHDA and CDR2 SQIVND (reference sequence). Trimming took 6 bases from V and 5 from J, leaving 19 bases between them. Here the CDR3 reads CASSAPGHRAETQYF. CDR3 nucleotides: TGTGCCAGTAGCGCGCCGGGACATCGTGCGGAGACCCAGTACTTC.

This chain connects TRBV18 to TRBJ2-5, with TRBD1 as a possible D gene (5 bases). V was clipped by 2 bases and J by 4 bases, with 8 bases between them. Germline CDR1 is KGHSH and CDR2 is LQKENI. This CDR3 spans 13 amino acids. Here the CDR3 DNA reads TGTGCCAGCTCACCATCCAGGGTAGAGACCCAGTACTTC. Translating it yields CASSPSRVETQYF.

The chain recombines TRBV2 with TRBJ2-5; D unclear. V lost 7 bases, J lost 5 bases, and 17 bases lay in between. The germline V gene encodes CDR1 SNHLY and CDR2 FYNNEI. The CDR3 extends over 14 amino acids. CDR3 DNA sequence: TGTGCCAGCACCCCTGGGGTCGGTCGGGAGACCCAGTACTTC. Protein: CASTPGVGRETQYF.

This sequence joins TRBV6-5 and TRBJ2-2, with D tentatively TRBD1 (6 bases). CDR1 is MNHEY, CDR2 SVGAGI, per germline. The CDR3 runs 15 residues. V lost 7 bases and J lost 0, with 12 bases in between. The CDR3 spells CASTPGTPNTGELFF. CDR3 nucleotide sequence: TGTGCCAGCACCCCCGGGACACCGAACACCGGGGAGCTGTTTTTT.

This chain joins TRBV7-9 and TRBJ2-2; D gene ambiguous. Deletions cut 5 bases from V and 2 bases from J, with 12 bases between. Germline CDR1 SEHNR, CDR2 FQNEAQ (reference sequence). The CDR3 spans 15 residues. The CDR3 spells CASSQVGANTGELFF. CDR3 DNA: TGTGCCAGCAGCCAGGTCGGAGCTAACACCGGGGAGCTGTTTTTT. The variable domain in full, completed from reference TRBV7-9 and TRBJ2-2, reads DTGVSQNPRHKITKRGQNVTFRCDPISEHNRLYWYRQTLGQGPEFLTYFQNEAQLEKSRLLSDRFSAERPKGSFSTLEIQRTEQGDSAMYLCASSQVGANTGELFFGEGSRLTVL.

The chain uses TRBV15 and TRBJ2-3, with TRBD1 matching over 8 bases. The CDR3 has 14 amino acids. V shed 4 bases, J shed 2 bases, and the junction held 2 bases outside the gene matches. Germline CDR1 and CDR2: LNHNV and YYDKDF (reference sequence). This CDR3 reads CATSTDRATDTQYF. In DNA form, the CDR3 reads TGTGCCACCAGCACGGACAGGGCCACAGATACGCAGTATTTT.

This clone came up once. This sequence joins TRBV6-1 and TRBJ2-2; D possibly corresponds to TRBD2 (6 bases). The germline V gene encodes CDR1 MNHNS and CDR2 SASEGT. CDR3 length: 15 residues. Between the trimmed V and J ends, which lost 2 bases and 0 bases, there was a span of 7 bases. CDR3 sequence (DNA): TGTGCCAGCAGTGAATGGGGGGCGAACACCGGGGAGCTGTTTTTT. Protein sequence: CASSEWGANTGELFF.

V gene TRBV5-6 combines with J gene TRBJ2-7; 8 bases agree with TRBD1. The CDR3 consists of 18 residues. Germline loops: CDR1 SGHDT, CDR2 YYEEEE. J lost 2 bases, V lost 1 base, and 14 bases had no gene match. The CDR3 nucleotides are TGTGCCAGCAGCTTGTCAGGGGGCGGTGCGGGGATAACCTACGAGCAGTACGTC. Its protein product is CASSLSGGGAGITYEQYV.

The chain uses TRBV4-1 and TRBJ1-5, with TRBD1 matching 7 bases. CDR1 and CDR2 from the germline V gene are MGHRA and YSYEKL. With 1 base clipped from V and 2 bases from J, the junction kept 2 bases outside the gene matches. The CDR3 totals 15 residues. The CDR3 region is CASSQGDSGNQPQHF. The CDR3 bases are TGCGCCAGCAGCCAAGGGGACAGTGGCAATCAGCCCCAGCATTTT.

This rearrangement joins TRBV12-2 to TRBJ2-3; TRBD1, the table's D call, lacks a check against the DNA. TRBV12-2 is flagged as a pseudogene. The CDR3 runs to 16 residues. CDR3 nucleotide sequence: TGTGCAAGTCGCTTAGGGGGTAGGGGGCGCGCAGATACGCAGTATTTT. It is translated as CASRLGGRGRADTQYF.

V is TRBV4-3 and J is TRBJ1-6; D is undetermined. Germline V gene lookup returns CDR1 LGHNA and CDR2 YSLEER. Trimming pared 3 bases from V and 4 bases from J, leaving 7 bases between. The CDR3 has 14 amino acids. CDR3 bases: TGCGCCAGCAGCCATGGACGGTATAATTCACCCCTCCACTTT. Translated, it gives CASSHGRYNSPLHF.

This chain uses TRBV18 with TRBJ2-5; 7 bases line up with TRBD1. The germline V gene encodes CDR1 KGHSH and CDR2 LQKENI. The length of the CDR3 is 15 residues. V was pared by 6 bases and J by 5 bases, with 12 bases of the junction left unmatched. For the CDR3, the DNA is TGTGCCAGCTCCCCAACCCAGACAGGGCGGGAGACCCAGTACTTC. Translating gives CASSPTQTGRETQYF.

The chain employs TRBV6-5 and TRBJ1-4; 11 bases map to TRBD1. With 6 bases clipped from V and 8 bases from J, the junction kept 5 bases outside the gene matches. This CDR3 is 14 amino acids long. The germline V gene encodes CDR1 MNHEY and CDR2 SVGAGI. CDR3 loop: CASSSGTGGEKLFF. In DNA form, the CDR3 reads TGTGCCAGCAGCTCCGGGACAGGGGGGGAAAAACTGTTTTTT.

The chain joins TRBV24-1 to TRBJ2-3; D gene uncertain. Trimming took 7 bases from V and 1 from J, leaving 8 bases between them. This CDR3 has 13 amino acids. The germline gives CDR1 KGHDR, CDR2 SFDVKD. The CDR3 loop reads CATRGMGTDTQYF. The CDR3 DNA sequence: TGTGCCACCAGGGGTATGGGCACAGATACGCAGTATTTT.

This clone was seen only a few times. The CDR3: CAWRKSDREAFF. CDR3 coding DNA: TGTGCCTGGAGGAAATCAGACAGGGAAGCTTTCTTT. V and J are TRBV30 and TRBJ1-1; a weak D match, TRBD1 (6 bases). The V end was cut by 3 bases, the J end by 8 bases, with 13 bases between. This CDR3 is 12 amino acids long. CDR1 is GTSNPN, CDR2 SVGIG, per germline (reference sequence). The variable domain in full, with the rest retrieved from reference TRBV30 and TRBJ1-1, is SQTIHQWPATLVQPVGSPLSLECTVEGTSNPNLYWYRQAAGRGLQLLFYSVGIGQISSEVPQNLSASRPQDRQFILSSKKLLLSDSGFYLCAWRKSDREAFFGQGTRLTVV.

By frequency in the sample, this clone is medium-sized. The V call is TRBV7-9, the J call TRBJ1-5; TRBD1 matches 7 bases. The CDR3 length is 14 residues. Germline V gene sequence: CDR1 SEHNR, CDR2 FQNEAQ (reference sequence). V lost 1 base to trimming and J lost 6 bases; unmatched junction nucleotides: 3. DNA for the CDR3: TGTGCCAGCAGCTTAGGGGCAGGGGGTCAGCCCCAGCATTTT. It specifies CASSLGAGGQPQHF.

The rearrangement joins TRBV7-3 to TRBJ2-3; tentative D call: TRBD2 (6 bases). The V gene's germline CDR1 is SGHTA and CDR2 FQGTGA. The CDR3 has 15 amino acids. V dropped 6 bases and J dropped 0 bases, with 13 bases sitting between them. CDR3 in DNA: TGTGCCAGCAGTAAGCGGGCTACTAGCACAGATACGCAGTATTTT. Protein sequence: CASSKRATSTDTQYF.